Listed here are 26 T cell receptor beta chains from one sample, sequenced in a study of blood T cell repertoires in COVID-19. Generated by immunoSEQ multiplex PCR, the TCRdb table keeps only in-frame clones and is missing some. The repertoire holds some 220,000 clones, around 85% seen once, with roughly 2.2% in the top ten. Sequencing used peripheral blood. The receptor set was obtained from a woman aged 70-85 years with COVID-19, enrolled during active disease.

The V gene is TRBV7-9, the J gene TRBJ1-2; TRBD1 is a possible D gene (6 bases). CDR1 and CDR2 from the germline V gene are SEHNR and FQNEAQ (reference sequence). This CDR3 is 17 amino acids long. The ends were cut back, 1 base at V and 4 bases at J, with 19 bases in the middle. The CDR3 reads CASSLDGGRTESYGYTF. CDR3 in DNA: TGTGCCAGCAGCTTAGACGGGGGGCGCACGGAAAGCTATGGCTACACCTTC. The complete variable domain, with remaining parts taken from reference TRBV7-9 and TRBJ1-2, reads DTGVSQNPRHKITKRGQNVTFRCDPISEHNRLYWYRQTLGQGPEFLTYFQNEAQLEKSRLLSDRFSAERPKGSFSTLEIQRTEQGDSAMYLCASSLDGGRTESYGYTFGSGTRLTVV.

CDR3 sequence (DNA): TGTGCCAGCAGCCAAGAGGAGGTTTACTATGGCTACACCTTC. This translates into CASSQEEVYYGYTF. The V gene is TRBV14, the J gene TRBJ1-2, with no clear D. Trimming stripped 0 bases from V and 3 bases from J, with 8 bases between. Germline-derived CDR1 and CDR2 are SGHDN and FVKESK. CDR3 size: 14 residues.

This chain connects TRBV7-2 to TRBJ2-1, with 11 positions matching TRBD2. The trim removed 5 bases at V and 7 bases at J, leaving 10 bases unmatched. Looked up from germline, CDR1 is SGHTA and CDR2 is FQGNSA. This CDR3 comprises 16 residues. CDR3: CASSPERSGGGNEQFF. CDR3 nucleotides: TGTGCCAGCAGCCCCGAGCGTAGCGGGGGGGGGAATGAGCAGTTCTTC.

The chain combines TRBV7-6 with TRBJ2-3, with D uncertain. This CDR3 is 15 amino acids long. V was pared by 5 bases and J by 2 bases, with 14 bases between. CDR1 is SGHVS, CDR2 FNYEAQ, per germline. The CDR3 sequence: CASSPSSQYTDTQYF. CDR3 coding DNA: TGTGCCAGCAGCCCCAGTTCACAATACACAGATACGCAGTATTTT.

The chain has TRBV19 and TRBJ1-3, with D hard to call. Trimming pared 7 bases from V and 4 bases from J, leaving 20 bases between. The germline gives CDR1 LNHDA, CDR2 SQIVND (reference sequence). The CDR3 extends over 16 amino acids. The CDR3 region has the DNA TGTGCCAGTACCCCTTCAACCCTCTTGCGGGGAAACACCATATATTTT. Encoded protein: CASTPSTLLRGNTIYF.

The rearrangement links TRBV4-3 to TRBJ1-2; D unresolved. The CDR3 has 18 amino acids. Germline-derived CDR1 and CDR2 are LGHNA and YSLEER. Trimming removed 0 bases from V and 0 bases from J, with 17 bases in between. The CDR3, as DNA: TGCGCCAGCAGCCAAGATATGGGAGTGGGAATAGCTAACTATGGCTACACCTTC. It encodes CASSQDMGVGIANYGYTF.

The chain combines TRBV11-2 with TRBJ1-2, with TRBD1 matching 7 bases. This CDR3 spans 13 amino acids. V lost 5 bases to trimming and J lost 4 bases; unmatched junction nucleotides: 4. Germline assignment: CDR1 SGHAT and CDR2 FQNNGV. This CDR3 reads CASSPGQSYGYTF. In nucleotides, the CDR3 is TGTGCCAGCAGCCCGGGACAGTCCTATGGCTACACCTTC. The complete variable domain, with remaining parts taken from reference TRBV11-2 and TRBJ1-2, reads EAGVAQSPRYKIIEKRQSVAFWCNPISGHATLYWYQQILGQGPKLLIQFQNNGVVDDSQLPKDRFSAERLKGVDSTLKIQPAKLEDSAVYLCASSPGQSYGYTFGSGTRLTVV.

In its sample, this clone was seen once. The chain recombines TRBV27 with TRBJ2-2; 9 positions match TRBD2. Germline V CDR1 and CDR2: MNHEY, SMNVEV (reference sequence). V lost 4 bases, J lost 1 base, and 4 bases stayed unmatched. CDR3 size: 16 residues. CDR3 DNA sequence: TGTGCCAGCAGTTCCGGACTAGCGAGGAACACCGGGGAGCTGTTTTTT. It specifies CASSSGLARNTGELFF.

DNA of the CDR3: TGTGCCAGCAGCTTAGTCGCAGGGGCCCAACTGGAGCAGTACTTC. Translating it yields CASSLVAGAQLEQYF. V usage is TRBV7-2 and J usage is TRBJ2-7, with D maybe TRBD1 (6 bases). Germline V lookup: CDR1 SGHTA, CDR2 FQGNSA. CDR3 size: 15 residues. V lost 1 base and J 7 bases, leaving 17 bases between the germline ends. The full variable domain, rest sourced from reference TRBV7-2 and TRBJ2-7, is GAGVSQSPSNKVTEKGKDVELRCDPISGHTALYWYRQSLGQGLEFLIYFQGNSAPDKSGLPSDRFSAERTGGSVSTLTIQRTQQEDSAVYLCASSLVAGAQLEQYFGPGTRLTVT.

This chain joins TRBV11-2 and TRBJ1-2; 7 positions agree with TRBD1. This CDR3 is built from 11 residues. V lost 6 bases, J lost 8 bases, and 3 bases stayed unmatched. Germline loops: CDR1 SGHAT, CDR2 FQNNGV. This chain's CDR3 is CASSTGVGYTF. The CDR3 nucleotides are TGTGCCAGCAGTACAGGGGTAGGCTACACCTTC.

The J gene is TRBJ1-2, the V gene TRBV7-3; D is uncertain. This CDR3 has 13 residues. CDR1 is SGHTA, CDR2 FQGTGA, per germline. Trimming left V 1 base short and J 7 bases short, with 10 bases between. CDR3 protein: CASSLSREFGYTF. The CDR3 DNA reads as TGTGCCAGCAGCTTAAGTCGGGAATTTGGCTACACCTTC.

This clone was picked up a small number of times. J is TRBJ2-3 and V is TRBV9; TRBD2 aligns across 7 bases. The CDR3 totals 16 residues. V shed 4 bases, J shed 1 base, and the junction held 9 bases outside the gene matches. Germline assignment: CDR1 SGDLS and CDR2 YYNGEE. DNA for the CDR3: TGTGCCAGCAGCCCGGGACTCAGCGGGGGCACAGATACGCAGTATTTT. Protein: CASSPGLSGGTDTQYF.

The chain joins TRBV9 to TRBJ1-1, with D possibly TRBD1 on 5 matching bases. V lost 0 bases and J lost 4, with 13 bases in between. The CDR3 runs to 15 residues. The germline V gene has CDR1 SGDLS and CDR2 YYNGEE. Here the CDR3 reads CASSVEGYLGTEAFF. As DNA, the CDR3 is TGTGCCAGCAGCGTAGAGGGGTATCTGGGCACTGAAGCTTTCTTT.

The chain employs TRBV19 and TRBJ1-6, with D possibly TRBD1 on 6 matching bases. V was shortened by 6 bases and J by 5 bases, with 8 bases between the two germline ends. Germline-derived CDR1 and CDR2 are LNHDA and SQIVND (reference sequence). The CDR3 contains 13 residues. The CDR3 bases are TGTGCCAGTAGGGGGGCCGATAATTCACCCCTCCACTTT. It translates to CASRGADNSPLHF.

The chain is built from TRBV19 and TRBJ1-5; 7 positions agree with TRBD1. CDR3 length equals 16 residues. Germline CDR1 reads LNHDA; CDR2 reads SQIVND (reference sequence). V lost 5 bases to trimming and J lost 2 bases; unmatched junction nucleotides: 9. The CDR3: CASSLRTGYGNQPQHF. As DNA, the CDR3 is TGTGCCAGTAGTCTCCGGACAGGATACGGCAATCAGCCCCAGCATTTT.

V and J are TRBV6-5 and TRBJ2-7; 9 positions match TRBD1. This CDR3 is 15 amino acids long. Trimming at V came to 6 bases and at J to 2 bases, leaving 8 bases not matched to a gene. Looked up from germline, CDR1 is MNHEY and CDR2 is SVGAGI. CDR3: CASRGVGTGTYEQYF. Written as DNA, the CDR3 is TGTGCCAGCAGGGGGGTCGGGACAGGGACCTACGAGCAGTACTTC.

V is TRBV27 and J is TRBJ1-2; 8 nucleotides agree with TRBD1. Germline V gene sequence: CDR1 MNHEY, CDR2 SMNVEV (reference sequence). V trimming: 2 bases; J trimming: 8 bases; junction bases outside the gene matches: 13. The CDR3 runs to 16 residues. The CDR3 protein is CASSLMAGGEVLGYTF. CDR3 bases: TGTGCCAGCAGTTTAATGGCAGGGGGCGAGGTTCTGGGCTACACCTTC.

This clone has only one observation. The genes are TRBV25-1 and TRBJ2-1; 7 nucleotides align to TRBD2. In germline, CDR1 is MGHDK, CDR2 SYGVNS. Trimming at V came to 5 bases and at J to 3 bases, leaving 4 bases not matched to a gene. The CDR3 loop spans 14 amino acids. The CDR3 is CASSPSGYYNEQFF. CDR3 sequence (DNA): TGTGCCAGCAGTCCTAGCGGATACTACAATGAGCAGTTCTTC.

This chain links TRBV7-2 with TRBJ2-1, with TRBD2 matching over 8 bases. The CDR3 has 14 residues. The V and J ends lost 7 bases and 4 bases, in that order; junction bases with no gene match: 6. CDR1 and CDR2 from the germline V gene are SGHTA and FQGNSA. The CDR3 coding sequence is TGTGCCAGCAAACTAGCGGAGTTGTACAATGAGCAGTTCTTC. Translating it yields CASKLAELYNEQFF.

This clone was seen a few times. This sequence joins TRBV11-3 and TRBJ2-2; tentative D call: TRBD2 (6 bases). CDR1 and CDR2 (germline): SGHNT, YENEEA. The CDR3 contains 15 residues. Trimming stripped 0 bases from V and 5 bases from J, with 10 bases between. CDR3 coding DNA: TGTGCCAGCAGCTTAGACGGGACTCTTACCGGGGAGCTGTTTTTT. This gives the protein CASSLDGTLTGELFF.

The chain combines TRBV2 with TRBJ1-1, with a possible D match to TRBD1 (5 bases). CDR3 size: 17 residues. Trimming left V 4 bases short and J 3 bases short, with 21 bases between. Germline CDR1 and CDR2: SNHLY and FYNNEI. In nucleotides, the CDR3 is TGTGCCAGCAGTGGACCCTCGACAGACCCCTTTGACACTGAAGCTTTCTTT. It encodes CASSGPSTDPFDTEAFF.

V and J are TRBV5-1 and TRBJ1-1, with 10 bases matching TRBD1. Losses at the gene ends were 4 bases for V and 3 bases for J; bases not matched to a gene: 6. The CDR3 is 15 amino acids. From germline, CDR1 is SGHRS and CDR2 YFSETQ. The CDR3 protein is CASSHPGTGDTEAFF. DNA for the CDR3: TGCGCCAGCAGCCACCCCGGGACAGGGGACACTGAAGCTTTCTTT.

V is TRBV5-4 and J is TRBJ2-5; D ambiguous. Germline CDR1 and CDR2: SGHNT and YYREEE (reference sequence). The CDR3 consists of 14 residues. V lost 1 base and J 2 bases, leaving 9 bases between the germline ends. This chain's CDR3 is CASSLLGSQETQYF. CDR3 nucleotides: TGTGCCAGCAGCTTGTTGGGCTCGCAAGAGACCCAGTACTTC.

This clone appeared once. The chain links TRBV6-5 to TRBJ1-4; D perhaps matches TRBD1 (5 bases). CDR3 size: 13 residues. The V and J ends lost 7 bases and 8 bases respectively, with 14 bases between them. Germline CDR1 reads MNHEY; CDR2 reads SVGAGI. CDR3 bases: TGTGCCAGCAAAAAAGGGGTGGGGGAAAAACTGTTTTTT. This gives the protein CASKKGVGEKLFF.

The rearrangement uses TRBV4-3 and TRBJ2-2, with TRBD1 matching 7 bases. In germline, CDR1 is LGHNA, CDR2 YSLEER. CDR3 length: 15 amino acids. Trimming took 7 bases from V and 0 from J; bases not matched to a gene: 5. CDR3 DNA sequence: TGCGCCAGCACTCACGGGACAGCGAACACCGGGGAGCTGTTTTTT. Translation: CASTHGTANTGELFF.

V gene TRBV5-4 combines with J gene TRBJ1-2; D is possibly TRBD1 (5 bases). This CDR3 spans 16 amino acids. Germline CDR1 and CDR2: SGHNT and YYREEE (reference sequence). V was pared by 1 base and J by 3 bases, with 16 bases between. The chain's CDR3 is CASSLSRGSFDYGYTF. CDR3 coding DNA: TGTGCCAGCAGCTTGTCGCGGGGGAGTTTCGACTATGGCTACACCTTC.